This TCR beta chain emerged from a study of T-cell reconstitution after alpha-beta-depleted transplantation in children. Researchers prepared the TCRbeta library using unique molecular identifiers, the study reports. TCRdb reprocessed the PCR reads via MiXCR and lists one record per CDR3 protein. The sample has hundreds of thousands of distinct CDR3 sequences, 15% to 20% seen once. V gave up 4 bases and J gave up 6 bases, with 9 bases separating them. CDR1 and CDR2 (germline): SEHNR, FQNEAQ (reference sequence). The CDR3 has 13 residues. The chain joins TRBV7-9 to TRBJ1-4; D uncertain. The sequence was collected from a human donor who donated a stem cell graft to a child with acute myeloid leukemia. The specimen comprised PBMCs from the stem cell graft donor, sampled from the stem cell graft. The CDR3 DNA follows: TGTGCCAGCAGCTCCGGAAAAGATGAAAAACTGTTTTTT. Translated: CASSSGKDEKLFF.